The next 31 T cell receptor beta chains were all read from a single sample in a study of T cell responses to AZD1222 COVID-19 vaccine. Using immunoSEQ multiplex PCR, the repertoire was profiled, and TCRdb retains in-frame clones only, with some absent. The table lists some 140,000 clones, 70% to 90% of them singletons. The sequences come from peripheral blood, collected on day 0 of AZD1222 vaccination. The receptors were sampled from an adult in good health.

The rearrangement joins TRBV5-1 to TRBJ2-5; TRBD2 aligns across 11 bases. The V segment lost 4 bases and the J segment 5 bases; nucleotides outside the gene matches: 7. The CDR3 spans 15 residues. The V gene's germline CDR1 is SGHRS and CDR2 YFSETQ. CDR3 sequence (DNA): TGCGCCAGCAGCCTACGACTAGCGGGAATGGAGACCCAGTACTTC. The encoded protein is CASSLRLAGMETQYF.

The V call is TRBV6-5, the J call TRBJ2-3, with unresolved D. Germline CDR1 MNHEY, CDR2 SVGAGI. The CDR3 length is 11 residues. Trimming shortened V by 4 bases and J by 6 bases, and 5 bases separated the two germline ends. The CDR3 loop reads CASSSLDTQYF. Here the CDR3 DNA reads TGTGCCAGCAGTTCCCTCGATACGCAGTATTTT.

In DNA form, the CDR3 reads TGTGCCAGTAGCCCATCGGAGAGGGGCCGGACTGAAGCTTTCTTT. Protein product: CASSPSERGRTEAFF. The chain employs TRBV19 and TRBJ1-1; D perhaps matches TRBD1 (5 bases). Between the trimmed V and J ends, which lost 6 bases and 5 bases, there was a span of 19 bases. The CDR3 loop spans 15 amino acids. Germline loops: CDR1 LNHDA, CDR2 SQIVND (reference sequence).

The gene calls are TRBV9 and TRBJ2-3; 9 bases are shared with TRBD2. Germline V CDR1 and CDR2: SGDLS, YYNGEE. The CDR3 spans 16 residues. The V gene end was trimmed by 0 bases and the J gene end by 9 bases; junction bases not matched to a gene: 11. The CDR3 here is CASSVDGSGSPKTQYF. The CDR3 region has the DNA TGTGCCAGCAGCGTAGATGGTAGCGGGAGCCCCAAGACGCAGTATTTT.

This clone has a handful of counts. This chain connects TRBV9 to TRBJ2-1; D is possibly TRBD2 (5 bases). The CDR3 extends over 15 amino acids. Germline V lookup: CDR1 SGDLS, CDR2 YYNGEE. V lost 4 bases to trimming and J lost 1 base, with 12 bases between them. Written as DNA, the CDR3 is TGTGCCAGCAGCCCAGTTGGCGGGTCCTACAATGAGCAGTTCTTC. It specifies CASSPVGGSYNEQFF. The full variable domain, in which reference TRBV9 and TRBJ2-1 provide the parts outside the CDR3, is DSGVTQTPKHLITATGQRVTLRCSPRSGDLSVYWYQQSLDQGLQFLIQYYNGEERAKGNILERFSAQQFPDLHSELNLSSLELGDSALYFCASSPVGGSYNEQFFGPGTRLTVL.

The V and J genes are TRBV27 and TRBJ2-1; perhaps TRBD1 as D (6 bases). The germline V gene has CDR1 MNHEY and CDR2 SMNVEV (reference sequence). V dropped 5 bases and J dropped 2 bases, with 22 bases sitting between them. This CDR3 spans 18 amino acids. Written as DNA, the CDR3 is TGTGCCAGCAGTCCCTACCATCCCGGGACATCAGCCTACAATGAGCAGTTCTTC. Its protein product is CASSPYHPGTSAYNEQFF.

This clone ranks as medium-sized. The chain is built from TRBV19 and TRBJ1-2, with D unclear. Germline values: CDR1 LNHDA, CDR2 SQIVND (reference sequence). CDR3 length: 13 residues. V shed 4 bases and J shed 8 bases, with 14 bases lying between them. CDR3 nucleotide sequence: TGTGCCAGTAGTACCCGGGGTTCGAAAGGCTACACCTTC. Its translation: CASSTRGSKGYTF.

This clone was picked up a small number of times. The rearrangement joins TRBV27 to TRBJ1-1, with unresolved D. This CDR3 region has 13 residues. Deletions cut 2 bases from V and 6 bases from J, with 10 bases between. Germline CDR1 is MNHEY and CDR2 is SMNVEV (reference sequence). In nucleotides, the CDR3 is TGTGCCAGCAGTTTAAAGGTGGCCGCTGAAGCTTTCTTT. Residues: CASSLKVAAEAFF.

The gene calls are TRBV6-6 and TRBJ1-2; 12 bases line up with TRBD1. The V segment lost 6 bases and the J segment 5 bases; nucleotides outside the gene matches: 7. This CDR3 spans 15 amino acids. The V gene's germline CDR1 is MNHNY and CDR2 SVGAGI (reference sequence). DNA of the CDR3: TGTGCCAGCAGCCGATTGGGACAGGGGGCATATGGCTACACCTTC. Protein sequence: CASSRLGQGAYGYTF.

This chain uses TRBV29-1 with TRBJ2-1; unclear D gene. The CDR3 has 11 amino acids. V was trimmed by 7 bases and J by 8 bases, leaving 12 bases between them. The germline V gene has CDR1 SQVTM and CDR2 ANQGSEA. This chain's CDR3 is CSEESMHEQFF. CDR3 DNA sequence: TGCAGCGAAGAGAGCATGCATGAGCAGTTCTTC.

The gene calls are TRBV4-1 and TRBJ2-1; 10 positions match TRBD2. Germline V gives CDR1 MGHRA, CDR2 YSYEKL. Trimming took 3 bases from V and 1 from J; bases not matched to a gene: 6. The CDR3 covers 17 residues. The CDR3 bases are TGCGCCAGCAGCCAGCCACTAGCGGGACGATCCTACAATGAGCAGTTCTTC. It codes for CASSQPLAGRSYNEQFF.

The chain links TRBV6-2 or TRBV6-3 to TRBJ2-7; 8 nucleotides line up with TRBD2. The CDR3 sequence is 15 residues long. Per the germline V gene, CDR1 is MNHEY and CDR2 is SVGEGT. V lost 2 bases and J lost 2; bases outside the gene matches: 5. The CDR3 sequence: CASSYAGGFPYEQYF. In nucleotides, the CDR3 is TGTGCCAGCAGTTACGCGGGGGGTTTCCCCTACGAGCAGTACTTC.

This clone was counted only a few times. The chain links TRBV28 to TRBJ1-1; D call uncertain. V gave up 2 bases and J gave up 1 base, with 8 bases separating them. Germline loops: CDR1 MDHEN, CDR2 SYDVKM. This CDR3 is built from 14 residues. Written as DNA, the CDR3 is TGTGCCAGCAGTTTACTTCGAGCGAACACTGAAGCTTTCTTT. As protein: CASSLLRANTEAFF.

The chain employs TRBV6-1 and TRBJ1-5; 8 nucleotides align to TRBD1. V lost 3 bases and J lost 6; bases outside the gene matches: 4. Germline V gene lookup returns CDR1 MNHNS and CDR2 SASEGT. This CDR3 has 14 amino acids. The CDR3 DNA reads as TGTGCCAGCAGTGATCCGACAGGGGTTCAGCCCCAGCATTTT. Its protein product is CASSDPTGVQPQHF.

The chain recombines TRBV28 with TRBJ1-1; D possibly corresponds to TRBD1 (5 bases). Germline CDR1 MDHEN, CDR2 SYDVKM. V was cut by 6 bases and J by 5 bases, with 16 bases left in between. The CDR3 length is 14 residues. CDR3 bases: TGTGCCAGCAGCCCTGGGACCGAGGGGACTGAAGCTTTCTTT. It translates to CASSPGTEGTEAFF. Complete variable domain (other parts from reference TRBV28 and TRBJ1-1): DVKVTQSSRYLVKRTGEKVFLECVQDMDHENMFWYRQDPGLGLRLIYFSYDVKMKEKGDIPEGYSVSREKKERFSLILESASTNQTSMYLCASSPGTEGTEAFFGQGTRLTVV.

This chain links TRBV4-1 with TRBJ1-1, with D unclear. V gave up 4 bases and J gave up 1 base, with 13 bases separating them. Germline V gene data show CDR1 as MGHRA and CDR2 as YSYEKL. CDR3 length: 15 residues. The CDR3 loop is CASSPHDGPNTEAFF. The CDR3 DNA reads as TGCGCCAGCAGCCCCCACGACGGACCGAACACTGAAGCTTTCTTT.

The DNA for the CDR3 is TGCGCCAGCAGGCGGGGTCTGGCATACGGGGATTACAATGAGCAGTTCTTC. Encoded protein: CASRRGLAYGDYNEQFF. This sequence joins TRBV10-1 and TRBJ2-1; D is possibly TRBD2 (6 bases). Trimming took 6 bases from V and 4 from J, leaving 22 bases between them. The CDR3 covers 17 residues. Germline V gene lookup returns CDR1 WNHNN and CDR2 SYGVQD (reference sequence).

The genes are TRBV6-4 and TRBJ1-5, with D perhaps matching TRBD1 (6 bases). The CDR3 extends over 14 amino acids. The germline gives CDR1 MRHNA, CDR2 SNTAGT. V gave up 4 bases and J gave up 8 bases, with 15 bases separating them. The chain's CDR3 is CASSATGKGEPQHF. Written as DNA, the CDR3 is TGTGCCAGCAGTGCTACGGGAAAGGGGGAGCCCCAGCATTTT.

V and J are TRBV7-2 and TRBJ2-7, with unresolved D. V lost 5 bases to trimming and J lost 1 base, with 12 bases between them. The CDR3 spans 14 residues. Germline loops: CDR1 SGHTA, CDR2 FQGNSA. CDR3 residues: CASSPLTSSYEQYF. The CDR3 DNA is TGTGCCAGCAGCCCCCTGACTTCATCCTACGAGCAGTACTTC.

The chain uses TRBV30 and TRBJ1-1; weak D call: TRBD1 (6 bases). V was trimmed by 6 bases and J by 3 bases, leaving 17 bases between them. The CDR3 has 14 residues. CDR1 is GTSNPN, CDR2 SVGIG, per germline (reference sequence). CDR3 loop: CACPRGGGYTEAFF. The CDR3 DNA sequence: TGTGCCTGCCCTAGAGGGGGTGGGTACACTGAAGCTTTCTTT.

The genes are TRBV15 and TRBJ2-5; 10 bases match TRBD2. The CDR3 length is 17 residues. In germline, CDR1 is LNHNV, CDR2 YYDKDF (reference sequence). Trimming removed 3 bases from V and 2 bases from J; junction bases left unmatched: 9. The CDR3 protein is CATSSPSAGGPQETQYF. As DNA, the CDR3 is TGTGCCACCAGCAGCCCGTCAGCGGGAGGGCCACAAGAGACCCAGTACTTC.

The rearrangement links TRBV28 to TRBJ1-4; maybe TRBD1 (6 bases). The germline CDR1 and CDR2 sequences are MDHEN and SYDVKM. Trimming removed 8 bases from V and 8 bases from J, with 18 bases in between. The CDR3 covers 14 residues. CDR3 sequence reads: CASAHRVRWEKLFF. Here the CDR3 DNA reads TGTGCCAGCGCCCACAGGGTCCGATGGGAAAAACTGTTTTTT.

V and J are TRBV27 and TRBJ2-7; tentatively, D is TRBD1 (6 bases). The germline V gene has CDR1 MNHEY and CDR2 SMNVEV (reference sequence). V lost 0 bases and J 5 bases, leaving 14 bases between the germline ends. The CDR3 totals 15 residues. DNA for the CDR3: TGTGCCAGCAGTTTATCGACACAGGGTAACGACGAGCAGTACTTC. Protein: CASSLSTQGNDEQYF.

This chain uses TRBV6-6 with TRBJ1-3; D gene uncertain. Germline values: CDR1 MNHNY, CDR2 SVGAGI (reference sequence). V shed 5 bases and J shed 0 bases, with 26 bases lying between them. The CDR3 spans 20 residues. This chain's CDR3 is CASSPVDRTSPGPSGNTIYF. The CDR3 bases are TGTGCCAGCAGTCCGGTAGACCGAACTTCCCCCGGGCCCTCTGGAAACACCATATATTTT.

V usage is TRBV10-3 and J usage is TRBJ1-3; the match to TRBD1 covers 9 bases. The CDR3 extends over 17 amino acids. The trim removed 0 bases at V and 5 bases at J, leaving 8 bases unmatched. In germline, CDR1 is ENHRY, CDR2 SYGVKD. CDR3 region: CAISESRGTGNRNTIYF. The CDR3 DNA sequence: TGTGCCATCAGTGAGTCGCGAGGGACAGGGAACCGAAACACCATATATTTT.

CDR3 DNA: TGTGCCACCAGTCGACAGGGGGACACTGAAGCTTTCTTT. Residues: CATSRQGDTEAFF. This chain links TRBV24-1 with TRBJ1-1; 9 bases are a match to TRBD1. J lost 3 bases, V lost 6 bases, and 1 base had no gene match. The CDR3 totals 13 residues. Germline V gene sequence: CDR1 KGHDR, CDR2 SFDVKD.

This rearrangement joins TRBV7-9 to TRBJ2-7; no clear D gene. The V end was cut by 7 bases, the J end by 3 bases, with 10 bases between. Germline lookup yields CDR1 SEHNR and CDR2 FQNEAQ (reference sequence). The CDR3 sequence is 12 residues long. In DNA, the CDR3 is TGTGCCAGCACCCTAGTTGGCTACGAGCAGTACTTC. Translating it yields CASTLVGYEQYF.

The genes are TRBV18 and TRBJ1-1, with 10 bases matching TRBD1. V lost 1 base, J lost 3 bases, and 5 bases stayed unmatched. The CDR3 contains 16 residues. From germline, CDR1 is KGHSH and CDR2 LQKENI. The CDR3 DNA reads as TGTGCCAGCTCACCACGGGACAGGGGTATGTACACTGAAGCTTTCTTT. Protein: CASSPRDRGMYTEAFF.

This clone was recorded a few times. The chain is built from TRBV6-6 and TRBJ2-2; the match to TRBD2 covers 9 bases. V trimming: 5 bases; J trimming: 5 bases; junction bases outside the gene matches: 12. The CDR3 loop spans 17 amino acids. CDR1 and CDR2 (germline): MNHNY, SVGAGI (reference sequence). The CDR3 bases are TGTGCCAGCAGTCGGAGCTTAGCGGGAGTACTAACCGGGGAGCTGTTTTTT. Translation: CASSRSLAGVLTGELFF.

The V call is TRBV30, the J call TRBJ2-3; TRBD2 agrees at 10 bases. The trim removed 5 bases at V and 0 bases at J, leaving 5 bases unmatched. The V gene's germline CDR1 is GTSNPN and CDR2 SVGIG (reference sequence). The CDR3 has 15 residues. In DNA form, the CDR3 reads TGTGCCTGGGAAAAGACTAGCGGGAGCACAGATACGCAGTATTTT. Translating gives CAWEKTSGSTDTQYF.

In this sample, this clone turned up a few times. This chain links TRBV7-9 with TRBJ1-6; 9 bases fit TRBD1. After removal of 5 bases from V and 10 bases from J, the junction contained 6 bases not matched to a gene. There are 14 residues in the CDR3. Germline V gene sequence: CDR1 SEHNR, CDR2 FQNEAQ (reference sequence). The CDR3 sequence: CASSPPGQGSPLHF. The CDR3 nucleotides read TGTGCCAGCAGCCCGCCGGGACAGGGATCACCCCTCCACTTT.